Listed here is a single TCR beta chain. Its antigen is unknown. Among the patients, none had received any treatment before thyroid surgery. TCRdb reanalyzed the PCR reads via MiXCR. The data contain about 15,000 clones, approximately 25% of them singletons. This record comes from a study of metastatic and nonmetastatic thyroid tumors. Overall study: A comparison of repertoires was made across blood and tumor or nodule tissue from malignant and benign thyroid patients. Study findings and constraints: In both blood and tumor samples, TCR beta diversity was reported significantly higher for malignant than benign nodules.

The V gene lost 0 bases and the J gene lost 0 bases, with 7 bases spanning the gap. The CDR3 covers 14 residues. CDR1 SGHRS and CDR2 YFSETQ come from the germline V gene. The source material was tumor tissue. The gene calls are TRBV5-1 and TRBJ2-7; D may be TRBD2 (5 bases). This receptor was taken from a female donor with papillary thyroid cancer or a benign thyroid nodule (not recorded which). Some clones in this sample may be carry-over from other donors' samples. CDR3 coding DNA: TGCGCCAGCAGCTTGGCGGGGAACTCCTACGAGCAGTACTTC. Its translation: CASSLAGNSYEQYF.